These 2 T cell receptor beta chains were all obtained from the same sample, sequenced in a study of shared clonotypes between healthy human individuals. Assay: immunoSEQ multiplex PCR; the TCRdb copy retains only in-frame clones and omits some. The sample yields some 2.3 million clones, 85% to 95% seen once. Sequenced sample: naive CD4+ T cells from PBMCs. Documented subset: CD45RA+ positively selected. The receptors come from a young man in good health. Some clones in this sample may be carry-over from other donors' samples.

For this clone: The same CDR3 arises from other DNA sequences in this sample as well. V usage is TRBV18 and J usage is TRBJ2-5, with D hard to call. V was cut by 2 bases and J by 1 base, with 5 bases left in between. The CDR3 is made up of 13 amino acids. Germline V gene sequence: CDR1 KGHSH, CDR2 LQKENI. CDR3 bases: TGTGCCAGCTCACCATTGCCCCAAGAGACCCAGTACTTC. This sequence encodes CASSPLPQETQYF.

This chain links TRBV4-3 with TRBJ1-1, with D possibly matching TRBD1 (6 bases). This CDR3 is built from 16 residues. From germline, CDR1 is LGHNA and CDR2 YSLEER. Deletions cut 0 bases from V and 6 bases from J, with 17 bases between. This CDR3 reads CASSQDTLGGDAEAFF. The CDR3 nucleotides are TGCGCCAGCAGCCAAGATACGTTGGGGGGCGATGCTGAAGCTTTCTTT.